This T cell receptor (beta chain) was identified in a study of blood T cell repertoires in COVID-19 (dated by TCRdb to 2018 to 2021). Concerning the study at large: Collaborator samples came from the United States, Italy and Spain and covered acute and convalescent phases of COVID-19. Samples were obtained from the ongoing ImmuneRACE study (first 160 participants) and from 1,000 to 1,500 subjects provided by 6 global collaborators. The repertoires were made available in a free public database intended to serve as a resource for research on the immune response to SARS-CoV-2. Where available, HLA class I and class II types were taken from metadata supplied by the sample provider and were not determined by assay-based typing. The dataset comprised deeply sampled blood TCRbeta repertoires from subjects exposed to, actively infected with, or recovered from COVID-19. The material from the prospective study consisted of cDNA or gDNA derived from T cells, B-cell-depleted T cells, or PBMCs. A de-identified subject ID, COVID-19 status, age in years and sex were almost always included in the sample metadata. What the research found in general, with its limitations: The quantity of clinical and demographic metadata differed by source and by participant and was supplied without curation.

In the prospective study, participants were about 18 to 100 years old, resided in under 30 geographic areas of the United States, and were enrolled through a virtual design. In the prospective study, cohorts were assigned on the basis of participant-reported clinical history obtained from a screening survey and a study questionnaire. ImmuneRACE Cohort 3 recovered participants were defined by two consecutive negative NP/OP PCR tests, healthcare professional clearance, or symptom resolution. Mobile phlebotomists in the prospective study collected whole blood, serum and a nasopharyngeal or oropharyngeal swab from every participant. Participants in the prospective study had the option to provide additional blood draws and questionnaires over an approximately 2-month period. Before DNA extraction, blood samples from the prospective study were shipped at room temperature or frozen. About this clone: Its antigen is currently not known. Base qualities are not at hand, and no much larger clone is one base apart.

The immunoSEQ Assay, a bias-controlled multiplex PCR, was used to amplify TCRbeta CDR3 regions from genomic DNA. The paper's data handling went like this. Within the assay, amplification of reference gene primers was used to estimate how many nucleated cells each sample contained. To quantify the absolute abundance of each unique TCRbeta CDR3 rearrangement, sequence reads were collapsed and filtered. For each sample, productive Simpson clonality was calculated by taking the square root of Simpson's diversity index across productive rearrangements. TCRdb provides this immuneACCESS table in a form limited to in-frame rearrangements. Some clones are lacking; in checked studies, under half of them reflect an unresolved V gene, and why the rest are absent is not known. V and J calls and clone size are as listed in that table; D and trimming were resolved from the DNA. Recorded for this sample are hundreds of thousands of clones; roughly 86% of them occurred a single time. The top ten clones comprise approximately 1.5% of the sample.

From its cysteine to its phenylalanine, the CDR3 spans 18 amino acids. Just CDR3 DNA is preserved here, 54 bases in frame from base 1. Germline trimming: 3 bases from V, 2 bases from J; junction bases outside gene matches: 8. According to the germline V gene (reference sequence), CDR1 reads SGHNT and CDR2 reads YYREEE. The V and J segments used are TRBV5-4 and TRBJ2-7; TRBD2 lines up with 16 middle nucleotides. Input material: PBMCs or T cells enriched from blood (not recorded which). The TCR was taken from a woman aged 45-65 years who had recovered from COVID-19. The bases read TGTGCCAGCAGCTCGGGGACTAGCGGGAGGGCCATTCCCTACGAGCAGTACTTC. It specifies CASSSGTSGRAIPYEQYF.